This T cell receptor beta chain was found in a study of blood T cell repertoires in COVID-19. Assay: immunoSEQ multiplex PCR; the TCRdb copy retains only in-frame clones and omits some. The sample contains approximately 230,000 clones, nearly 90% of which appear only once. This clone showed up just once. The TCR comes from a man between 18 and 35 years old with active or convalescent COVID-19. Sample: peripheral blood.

The CDR3 DNA sequence: TGTGCCAGCAGCCTACTAGCGGCGGGGGGGAGCGAGACCCAGTACTTC. Translation gives CASSLLAAGGSETQYF. This chain connects TRBV7-2 to TRBJ2-5; 9 bases align to TRBD2. V lost 5 bases and J lost 5; bases outside the gene matches: 12. Germline V gene data show CDR1 as SGHTA and CDR2 as FQGNSA. This CDR3 has 16 amino acids.